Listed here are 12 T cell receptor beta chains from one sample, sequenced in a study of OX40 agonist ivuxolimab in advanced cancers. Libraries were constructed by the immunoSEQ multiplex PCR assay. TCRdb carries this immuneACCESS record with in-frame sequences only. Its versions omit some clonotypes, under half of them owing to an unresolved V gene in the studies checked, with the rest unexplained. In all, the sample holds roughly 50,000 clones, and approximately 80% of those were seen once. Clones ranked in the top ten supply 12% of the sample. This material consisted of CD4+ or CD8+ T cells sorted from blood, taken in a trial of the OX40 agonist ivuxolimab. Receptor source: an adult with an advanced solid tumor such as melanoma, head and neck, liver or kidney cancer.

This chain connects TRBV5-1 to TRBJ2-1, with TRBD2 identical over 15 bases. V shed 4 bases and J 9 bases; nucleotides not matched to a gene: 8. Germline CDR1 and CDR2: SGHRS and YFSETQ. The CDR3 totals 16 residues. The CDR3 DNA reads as TGCGCCAGCAGCCACCCCCCGGGACTAGCGGGGGGTGAGCAGTTCTTC. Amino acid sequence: CASSHPPGLAGGEQFF.

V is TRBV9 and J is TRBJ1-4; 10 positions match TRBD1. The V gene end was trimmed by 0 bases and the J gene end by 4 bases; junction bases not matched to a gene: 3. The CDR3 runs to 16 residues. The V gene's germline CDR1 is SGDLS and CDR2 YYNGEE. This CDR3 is CASSVGQGAYNEKLFF. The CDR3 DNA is TGTGCCAGCAGCGTAGGACAGGGGGCTTATAATGAAAAACTGTTTTTT.

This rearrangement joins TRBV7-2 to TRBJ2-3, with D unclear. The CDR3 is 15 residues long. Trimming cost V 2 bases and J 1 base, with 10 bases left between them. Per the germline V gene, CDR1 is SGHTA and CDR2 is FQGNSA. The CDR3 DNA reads TGTGCCAGCAGCTTAAAAGGGTCAGGCACAGATACGCAGTATTTT. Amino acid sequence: CASSLKGSGTDTQYF.

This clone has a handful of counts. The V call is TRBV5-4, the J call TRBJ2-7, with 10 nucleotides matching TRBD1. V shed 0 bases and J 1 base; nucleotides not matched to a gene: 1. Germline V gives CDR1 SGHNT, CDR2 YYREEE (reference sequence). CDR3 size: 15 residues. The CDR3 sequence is CASSLGTGGSYEQYF. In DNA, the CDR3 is TGTGCCAGCAGCTTGGGGACAGGGGGATCCTACGAGCAGTACTTC.

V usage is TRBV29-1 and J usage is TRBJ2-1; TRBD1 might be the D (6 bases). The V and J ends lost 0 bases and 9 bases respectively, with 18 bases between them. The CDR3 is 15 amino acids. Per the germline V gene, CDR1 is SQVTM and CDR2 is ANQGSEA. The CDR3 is CSVEDRRTGNGEQFF. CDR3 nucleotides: TGCAGCGTTGAAGATAGGCGTACAGGGAACGGTGAGCAGTTCTTC.

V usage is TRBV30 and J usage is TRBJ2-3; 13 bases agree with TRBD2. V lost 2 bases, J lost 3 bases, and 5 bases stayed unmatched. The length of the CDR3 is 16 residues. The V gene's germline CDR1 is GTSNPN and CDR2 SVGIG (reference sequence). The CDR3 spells CAWSRLAGGMTDTQYF. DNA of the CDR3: TGTGCCTGGAGTCGACTAGCGGGGGGTATGACAGATACGCAGTATTTT.

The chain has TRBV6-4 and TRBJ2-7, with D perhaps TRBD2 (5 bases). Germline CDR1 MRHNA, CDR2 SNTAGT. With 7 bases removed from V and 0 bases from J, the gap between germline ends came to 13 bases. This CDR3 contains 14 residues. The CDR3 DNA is TGTGCCAGCATCGGACGGACTTCCTCCTACGAGCAGTACGTC. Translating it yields CASIGRTSSYEQYV.

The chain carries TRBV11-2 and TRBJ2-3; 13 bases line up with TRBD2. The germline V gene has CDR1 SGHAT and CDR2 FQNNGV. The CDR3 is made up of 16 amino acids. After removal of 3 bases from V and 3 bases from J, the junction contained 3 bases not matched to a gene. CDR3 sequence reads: CASSFTSGRATDTQYF. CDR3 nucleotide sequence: TGTGCCAGCAGCTTCACTAGCGGGAGGGCAACAGATACGCAGTATTTT.

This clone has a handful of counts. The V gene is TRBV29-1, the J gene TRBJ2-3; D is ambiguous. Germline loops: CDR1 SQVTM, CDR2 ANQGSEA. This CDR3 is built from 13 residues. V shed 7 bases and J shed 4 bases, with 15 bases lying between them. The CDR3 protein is CSAQPFSADTQYF. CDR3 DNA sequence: TGCAGCGCCCAGCCCTTCAGCGCAGATACGCAGTATTTT.

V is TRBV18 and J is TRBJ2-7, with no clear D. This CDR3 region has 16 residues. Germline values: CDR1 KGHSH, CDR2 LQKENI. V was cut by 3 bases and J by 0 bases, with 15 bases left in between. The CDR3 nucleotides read TGTGCCAGCTCACCTTTATCAGATACCCTCTCCTACGAGCAGTACTTC. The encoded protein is CASSPLSDTLSYEQYF.

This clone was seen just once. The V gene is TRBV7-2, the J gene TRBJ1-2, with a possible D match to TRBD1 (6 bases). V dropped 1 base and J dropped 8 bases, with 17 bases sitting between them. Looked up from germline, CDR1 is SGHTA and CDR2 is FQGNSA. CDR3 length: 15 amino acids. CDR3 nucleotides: TGTGCCAGCAGCTTAGGGGGCGCGGGGGCGAGGGGCTACACCTTC. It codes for CASSLGGAGARGYTF.

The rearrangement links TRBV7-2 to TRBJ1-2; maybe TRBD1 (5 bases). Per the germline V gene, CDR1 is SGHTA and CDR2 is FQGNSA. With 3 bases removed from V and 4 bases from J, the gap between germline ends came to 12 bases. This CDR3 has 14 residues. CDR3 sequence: CASSLAQAGYGYTF. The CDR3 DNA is TGTGCCAGCAGCTTGGCACAGGCAGGCTATGGCTACACCTTC.